A single sample gave rise to the 29 T cell receptor beta chains below, sequenced in a study of T cells expressing NK-cell markers. Using the 5' RACE reads, TCRdb records one entry per CDR3 protein without DNA. The listing records some 450,000 distinct CDR3 sequences. Input material: blood T cells: a sorted CD56 or NKG2C T cell subset, CD4+ or CD8+ T cells, or bulk PBMC T cells (not recorded which). All receptors derive from a woman aged 18-70 years in good health.

The chain carries TRBV20-1 and TRBJ1-5; TCRdb outputs TRBD1, but without DNA this stays unchecked. CDR1 DFQATT and CDR2 SNEGSKA come from the germline V gene (reference sequence). This CDR3 has 17 amino acids. CDR3 amino acids: CSARLFGRGLGDQPQHF.

The rearrangement uses TRBV20-1 and TRBJ1-5. The CDR3 loop spans 14 amino acids. Germline V lookup: CDR1 DFQATT, CDR2 SNEGSKA (reference sequence). The CDR3 sequence is CSVARAGSNQPQHF.

V is TRBV7-8 and J is TRBJ1-3; TCRdb proposes TRBD1, but this gene call is untestable without DNA. Germline-derived CDR1 and CDR2 are SGHVS and FQNEAQ. The CDR3 totals 19 residues. The CDR3 protein is CASSLVRGDWSSSGNTIYF.

The rearrangement uses TRBV7-2 and TRBJ2-7; checking the TCRdb D call of TRBD1 is not possible without DNA. Germline V CDR1 and CDR2: SGHTA, FQGNSA. The CDR3 sequence is 14 residues long. The CDR3 protein is CASSRAPTGYEQYF. Full variable domain (outside the CDR3, taken from reference TRBV7-2 and TRBJ2-7): GAGVSQSPSNKVTEKGKDVELRCDPISGHTALYWYRQSLGQGLEFLIYFQGNSAPDKSGLPSDRFSAERTGGSVSTLTIQRTQQEDSAVYLCASSRAPTGYEQYFGPGTRLTVT.

The gene calls are TRBV28 and TRBJ2-1; without DNA, the TCRdb call of TRBD1 cannot be checked. CDR1 and CDR2 from the germline V gene are MDHEN and SYDVKM. This CDR3 region has 19 residues. CDR3 residues: CASSPSRDREWSNSDEQFF.

This chain's CDR3 is CSANRAEGATYEQYF. V is TRBV20-1 and J is TRBJ2-7; TCRdb names TRBD1, which stays unverified in the absence of DNA. CDR3 length equals 15 residues. Germline V gene data show CDR1 as DFQATT and CDR2 as SNEGSKA (reference sequence).

The rearrangement uses TRBV6-1 and TRBJ2-1; the TCRdb D gene call, TRBD1, has no DNA to confirm it. The CDR3 runs to 15 residues. Looked up from germline, CDR1 is MNHNS and CDR2 is SASEGT. CDR3 protein: CASTRTGALVDEQFF.

V usage is TRBV12-3 or TRBV12-4 and J usage is TRBJ2-3; TCRdb outputs TRBD2, but without DNA this stays unchecked. The CDR3 sequence is 15 residues long. The chain's CDR3 is CASSFDKRGADTQYF.

The chain has TRBV15 and TRBJ2-2; TCRdb calls TRBD1, which cannot be checked without DNA. This CDR3 contains 15 residues. Germline V gene sequence: CDR1 LNHNV, CDR2 YYDKDF (reference sequence). The CDR3 spells CATSLGGGPTGELFF.

This rearrangement joins TRBV20-1 to TRBJ2-5; TCRdb names TRBD2, which stays unverified in the absence of DNA. The CDR3 length is 13 residues. CDR1 and CDR2 from the germline V gene are DFQATT and SNEGSKA (reference sequence). This chain's CDR3 is CSAFSGGTETQYF.

This sequence joins TRBV15 and TRBJ1-5; TCRdb selects TRBD1, and the lack of DNA leaves this call unchecked. The CDR3 spans 16 residues. Germline V gives CDR1 LNHNV, CDR2 YYDKDF (reference sequence). CDR3 region: CATSSDRAGTSKPQHF.

This chain links TRBV6-1 with TRBJ2-1; the D call of TRBD2 rests on TCRdb alone, since no DNA is present to check it. Germline V gene sequence: CDR1 MNHNS, CDR2 SASEGT. The CDR3 totals 17 residues. CDR3 sequence reads: CASRRTSGATYAGEQFF.

This rearrangement joins TRBV4-3 to TRBJ2-1; as DNA is missing, the TRBD1 call by TCRdb cannot be tested. The length of the CDR3 is 13 residues. Germline CDR1 reads LGHNA; CDR2 reads YSLEER. The chain's CDR3 is CASAPSGGNEQFF.

The chain carries TRBV12-3 or TRBV12-4 and TRBJ2-7; the D gene TCRdb calls, TRBD1, cannot be checked with no DNA. There are 14 residues in the CDR3. CDR3 region: CASTYRDRGYEQYF.

The rearrangement uses TRBV10-2 and TRBJ2-1. Germline V gives CDR1 WSHSY, CDR2 SAAADI. The CDR3 has 11 amino acids. The CDR3 loop is CASSDGLGQFF.

The V call is TRBV20-1, the J call TRBJ1-5; TCRdb lists TRBD1, though no DNA is available to test this call. This CDR3 contains 13 residues. Germline CDR1 reads DFQATT; CDR2 reads SNEGSKA (reference sequence). CDR3 sequence reads: CSARRDIQQPQHF.

The rearrangement joins TRBV9 to TRBJ2-1; TCRdb returns TRBD2, unconfirmable since there is no DNA. CDR3 size: 17 residues. Germline CDR1 reads SGDLS; CDR2 reads YYNGEE. CDR3 region: CASSVGWEGPIYNEQFF.

This chain links TRBV3-1 with TRBJ1-1; absent DNA, TCRdb's TRBD1 call cannot be checked. This CDR3 is 14 amino acids long. Germline V gene data show CDR1 as LGHDT and CDR2 as YNNKEL (reference sequence). The CDR3 reads CASSQVGAATEAFF.

The chain employs TRBV6-1 and TRBJ2-2; TCRdb's D call of TRBD2 is untestable without DNA. The CDR3 is 14 residues long. Germline values: CDR1 MNHNS, CDR2 SASEGT. CDR3 sequence reads: CASSWTTSGGELFF.

The CDR3 spells CASSLGLGRYGYTF. The rearrangement uses TRBV12-3 or TRBV12-4 and TRBJ1-2. The CDR3 covers 14 residues.

CDR3 loop: CASSFSLDRVDQPQHF. The chain joins TRBV5-6 to TRBJ1-5; lacking DNA, the TRBD1 call made by TCRdb goes unchecked. The CDR3 extends over 16 amino acids. The germline gives CDR1 SGHDT, CDR2 YYEEEE.

The chain is built from TRBV5-4 and TRBJ2-2; TCRdb picks TRBD1, but there is no DNA to check that call. Germline CDR1 SGHNT, CDR2 YYREEE (reference sequence). This CDR3 comprises 16 residues. CDR3 amino acids: CASSLGDRGKAGELFF.

The chain recombines TRBV12-3 or TRBV12-4 with TRBJ2-1; the TCRdb D gene call, TRBD2, has no DNA to confirm it. The CDR3 runs 20 residues. CDR3 sequence reads: CASSQLRDSGRTRPYNEQFF.

V and J are TRBV12-3 or TRBV12-4 and TRBJ2-1; TCRdb calls TRBD1, which cannot be checked without DNA. The CDR3 covers 15 residues. The CDR3 sequence: CASRERDRPNNEQFF.

This chain uses TRBV7-8 with TRBJ1-4. CDR3 size: 15 residues. In germline, CDR1 is SGHVS, CDR2 FQNEAQ. CDR3 protein: CASSLKGLDNEKLFF. Using reference TRBV7-8 and TRBJ1-4 for the parts outside the CDR3, the full variable domain is GAGVSQSPRYKVAKRGQDVALRCDPISGHVSLFWYQQALGQGPEFLTYFQNEAQLDKSGLPSDRFFAERPEGSVSTLKIQRTQQEDSAVYLCASSLKGLDNEKLFFGSGTQLSVL.

The chain joins TRBV28 to TRBJ2-3. CDR1 and CDR2 (germline): MDHEN, SYDVKM. The length of the CDR3 is 17 residues. This chain's CDR3 is CASSFYAGRLKPDTQYF. The full variable domain, in which reference TRBV28 and TRBJ2-3 provide the parts outside the CDR3, is DVKVTQSSRYLVKRTGEKVFLECVQDMDHENMFWYRQDPGLGLRLIYFSYDVKMKEKGDIPEGYSVSREKKERFSLILESASTNQTSMYLCASSFYAGRLKPDTQYFGPGTRLTVL.

The chain has TRBV5-5 and TRBJ1-6; the TCRdb D gene call, TRBD1, has no DNA to confirm it. This CDR3 contains 16 residues. Germline V gives CDR1 SGHKS, CDR2 YYEKEE (reference sequence). The CDR3 spells CASSLGDRANNSPLHF.

This rearrangement joins TRBV7-3 to TRBJ2-1; TCRdb returns TRBD2, unconfirmable since there is no DNA. This CDR3 is 15 amino acids long. Germline V lookup: CDR1 SGHTA, CDR2 FQGTGA. The CDR3 loop is CASSEGLAVINEQFF.

The chain recombines TRBV6-1 with TRBJ1-3; TCRdb picks TRBD1, but there is no DNA to check that call. CDR1 and CDR2 from the germline V gene are MNHNS and SASEGT. The CDR3 contains 15 residues. CDR3 sequence reads: CASSGPTATGNTIYF.